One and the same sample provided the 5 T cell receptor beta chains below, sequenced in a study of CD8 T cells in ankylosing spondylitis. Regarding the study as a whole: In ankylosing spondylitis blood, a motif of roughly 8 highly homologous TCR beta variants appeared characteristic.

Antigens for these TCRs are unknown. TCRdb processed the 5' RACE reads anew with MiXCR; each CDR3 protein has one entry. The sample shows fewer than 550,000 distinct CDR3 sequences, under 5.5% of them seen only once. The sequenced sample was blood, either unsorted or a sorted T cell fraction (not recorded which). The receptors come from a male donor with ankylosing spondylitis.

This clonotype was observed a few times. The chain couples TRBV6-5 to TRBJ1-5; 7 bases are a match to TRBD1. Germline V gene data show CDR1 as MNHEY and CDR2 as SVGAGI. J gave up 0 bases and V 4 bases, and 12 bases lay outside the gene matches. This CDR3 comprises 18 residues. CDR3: CASSFRGDSKYSNQPQHF. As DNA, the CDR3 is TGTGCCAGCAGTTTCCGGGGGGACAGCAAATATAGCAATCAGCCCCAGCATTTT.

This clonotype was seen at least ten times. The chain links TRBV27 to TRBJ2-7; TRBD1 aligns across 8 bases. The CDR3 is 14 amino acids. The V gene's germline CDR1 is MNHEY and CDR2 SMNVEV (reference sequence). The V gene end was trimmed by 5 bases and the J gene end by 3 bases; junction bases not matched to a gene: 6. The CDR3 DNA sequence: TGTGCCAGCAGTCCAGGGACAGGATTCTACGAGCAGTACTTC. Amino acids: CASSPGTGFYEQYF.

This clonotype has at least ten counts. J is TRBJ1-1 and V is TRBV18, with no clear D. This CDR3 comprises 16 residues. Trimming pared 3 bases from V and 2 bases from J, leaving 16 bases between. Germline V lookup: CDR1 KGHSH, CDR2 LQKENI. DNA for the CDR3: TGTGCCAGCTCACCCATGACGGCTGGTTTAAACACTGAAGCTTTCTTT. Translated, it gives CASSPMTAGLNTEAFF.

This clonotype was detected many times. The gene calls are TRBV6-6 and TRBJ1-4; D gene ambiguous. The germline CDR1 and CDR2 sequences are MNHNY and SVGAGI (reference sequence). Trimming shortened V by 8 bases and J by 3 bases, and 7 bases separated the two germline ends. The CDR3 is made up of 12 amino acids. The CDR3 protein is CASGRANEKLFF. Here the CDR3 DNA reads TGTGCCAGCGGTAGGGCTAATGAAAAACTGTTTTTT.

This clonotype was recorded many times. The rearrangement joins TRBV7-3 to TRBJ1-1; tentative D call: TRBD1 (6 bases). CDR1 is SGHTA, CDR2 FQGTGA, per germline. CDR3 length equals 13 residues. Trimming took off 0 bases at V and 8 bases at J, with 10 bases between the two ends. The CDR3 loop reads CASSLTRDNEAFF. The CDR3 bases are TGTGCCAGCAGCTTAACCAGGGACAACGAAGCTTTCTTT.